The rows below give T cell receptor beta chains drawn from one sample of a study of shared clonotypes between healthy human individuals. TCRdb's copy holds only in-frame clones and misses some; the assay was immunoSEQ multiplex PCR. The sample holds about 2.3 million clones, 85% to 95% seen once. The sample comprised naive CD4+ T cells from PBMCs. Source of these receptors: a man between 18 and 29 years old in good health. Some clones in this sample may be carry-over from other donors' samples. Each CDR3 is given with its conserved first and last residue. D genes are given only for firm matches. Clone size, where shown, is once, few, many, or a class for clones that have expanded.

j_gene: TRBJ1-4; v_gene: TRBV5-1; d_gene: NA; abundance: once; CDR3nt: TGCGCCAGCAGTATAGCGACTAATGAAAAACTGTTTTTT; CDR3aa: CASSIATNEKLFF
j_gene: TRBJ1-1; v_gene: TRBV15; d_gene: NA; abundance: NA; CDR3nt: TGTGCCACCAGCAGAGAGAGGGCGGTGAACACTGAAGCTTTCTTT; CDR3aa: CATSRERAVNTEAFF
j_gene: TRBJ1-2; v_gene: TRBV5-1; d_gene: TRBD1; abundance: NA; CDR3nt: TGCGCCAGCAGCTCGACAGGGGGTGCCTATGGCTACACCTTC; CDR3aa: CASSSTGGAYGYTF
j_gene: TRBJ1-1; v_gene: TRBV7-9; d_gene: NA; abundance: few; CDR3nt: TGTGCCAGCAGCTTTACAGGGAGGAACACTGAAGCTTTCTTT; CDR3aa: CASSFTGRNTEAFF
j_gene: TRBJ2-1; v_gene: TRBV29-1; d_gene: TRBD2; abundance: NA; CDR3nt: TGCAGCGTTCGCGGGGGAAATGAGCAGTTCTTC; CDR3aa: CSVRGGNEQFF
j_gene: TRBJ2-3; v_gene: TRBV5-1; d_gene: NA; abundance: NA; CDR3nt: TGCGCCAGCGCACGGTCCTTGGGCACAGATACGCAGTATTTT; CDR3aa: CASARSLGTDTQYF
j_gene: TRBJ1-5; v_gene: TRBV19; d_gene: TRBD1; abundance: NA; CDR3nt: TGTGCCAGTAGTATCAGACAGGGGGGATCTGGCAATCAGCCCCAGCATTTT; CDR3aa: CASSIRQGGSGNQPQHF
j_gene: TRBJ2-4; v_gene: TRBV27; d_gene: NA; abundance: NA; CDR3nt: TGTGCCAGCGCAACGTCAGGTCTAGGAGCCAAAAACATTCAGTACTTC; CDR3aa: CASATSGLGAKNIQYF
j_gene: TRBJ2-3; v_gene: TRBV5-4; d_gene: TRBD2; abundance: NA; CDR3nt: TGTGCCACCCTACGGGGGACTAACACAGATACGCAGTATTTT; CDR3aa: CATLRGTNTDTQYF
j_gene: TRBJ1-1; v_gene: TRBV6-1; d_gene: TRBD1; abundance: NA; CDR3nt: TGTGCCAGCAGGGGGGGACAGGGGCCCACTGAAGCTTTCTTT; CDR3aa: CASRGGQGPTEAFF